There are many counts of the clone carrying this T cell receptor beta chain. This record belongs to a study of regulatory T cells in long-lasting Graves disease. The CDR3 has 13 residues. Germline V gene data show CDR1 as DFQATT and CDR2 as SNEGSKA (reference sequence). Trimming removed 1 base from V and 6 bases from J; junction bases left unmatched: 3. Arm-PCR of CDR3 regions and iRepertoire HTBI primers were used to build TCR beta libraries. TCRdb called the multiplex PCR reads again in MiXCR, with one record for every CDR3 protein. The profile covers some 250,000 distinct CDR3 sequences, with under 20% appearing a single time and approximately 15% taken by the ten largest. The sample's time point: newly diagnosed GD, antithyroid drugs for less than 3 months. The TCR library used RNA extracted from PBMCs. These data also formed part of another study, on T cells in Graves' hyperthyroidism and ophthalmopathy. As that report states: Blood held most thyroid clonotypes expanded above 0.001 frequency.

Sample: peripheral blood mononuclear cells (PBMCs), taken at new diagnosis, from a patient treated with antithyroid drugs. This chain joins TRBV20-1 and TRBJ2-1; 7 bases map to TRBD2. The TCR comes from a woman aged 30 to 39 with Graves disease. In DNA, the CDR3 is TGCAGTGCTAGAGTCCCTAGCGGCAATGAGCAGTTCTTC. Amino acid sequence: CSARVPSGNEQFF.